The text below deals with one T cell receptor beta chain. V dropped 3 bases and J dropped 2; count of bases not matched to a gene: 7. The CDR3 loop spans 16 amino acids. Germline-derived CDR1 and CDR2 are SGHTA and FQGNSA. The data were obtained in a study of shared clonotypes between healthy human individuals. All the donors were Caucasian adults who lived in Nashville, Tennessee. Both subsets, CD45RA+ naive and CD45RA-negative memory, were split from the CD4+ cells. Original data processing: Junction-only sequences without quality scores came from ImmunoSEQ, so filtering differed. Libraries were prepared by immunoSEQ multiplex PCR; TCRdb keeps only in-frame clonotypes and omits some of them. V, J and clone size were drawn from that table, and D and trimming were deduced from the DNA. The sample has 2,500,000 or so clones; less than 95% are singletons.

The sample comprised naive CD4+ T cells from PBMCs. Subset noted: CD45RA+ positively selected. The chain is built from TRBV7-2 and TRBJ2-3; 8 bases align to TRBD1. The clonotype originates from a man younger than 30 in good health. Some clones in this sample may be carry-over from other donors' samples. CDR3 sequence: CASSLGVDRVTDTQYF. The CDR3 DNA reads TGTGCCAGCAGCTTGGGAGTGGACAGGGTCACAGATACGCAGTATTTT.